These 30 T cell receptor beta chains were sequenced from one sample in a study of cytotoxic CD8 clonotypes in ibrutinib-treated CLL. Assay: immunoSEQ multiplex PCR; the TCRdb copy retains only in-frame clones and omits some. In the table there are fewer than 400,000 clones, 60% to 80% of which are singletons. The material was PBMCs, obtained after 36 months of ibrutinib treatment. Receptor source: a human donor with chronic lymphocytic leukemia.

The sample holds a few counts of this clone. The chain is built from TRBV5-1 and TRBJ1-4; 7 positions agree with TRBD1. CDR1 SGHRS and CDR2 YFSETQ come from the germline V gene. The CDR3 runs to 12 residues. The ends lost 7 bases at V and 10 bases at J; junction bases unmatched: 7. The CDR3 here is CASRQGGGKLFF. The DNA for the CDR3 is TGCGCCAGCCGACAGGGCGGCGGAAAACTGTTTTTT. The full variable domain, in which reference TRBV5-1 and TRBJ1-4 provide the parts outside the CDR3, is KAGVTQTPRYLIKTRGQQVTLSCSPISGHRSVSWYQQTPGQGLQFLFEYFSETQRNKGNFPGRFSGRQFSNSRSEMNVSTLELGDSALYLCASRQGGGKLFFGSGTQLSVL.

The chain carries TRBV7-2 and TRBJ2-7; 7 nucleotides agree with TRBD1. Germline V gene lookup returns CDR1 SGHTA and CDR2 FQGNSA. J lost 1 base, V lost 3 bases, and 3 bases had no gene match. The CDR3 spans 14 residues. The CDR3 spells CASSLDRLSYEQYF. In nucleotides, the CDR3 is TGTGCCAGCAGCTTGGACAGGCTTTCCTACGAGCAGTACTTC. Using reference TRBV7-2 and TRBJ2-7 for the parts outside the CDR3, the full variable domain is GAGVSQSPSNKVTEKGKDVELRCDPISGHTALYWYRQSLGQGLEFLIYFQGNSAPDKSGLPSDRFSAERTGGSVSTLTIQRTQQEDSAVYLCASSLDRLSYEQYFGPGTRLTVT.

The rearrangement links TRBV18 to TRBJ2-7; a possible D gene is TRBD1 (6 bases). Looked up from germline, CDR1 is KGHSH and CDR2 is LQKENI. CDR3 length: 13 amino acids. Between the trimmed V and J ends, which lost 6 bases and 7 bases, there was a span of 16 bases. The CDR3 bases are TGTGCCAGCTCGTATAGGGACACCCTGGAGCAGTACTTC. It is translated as CASSYRDTLEQYF.

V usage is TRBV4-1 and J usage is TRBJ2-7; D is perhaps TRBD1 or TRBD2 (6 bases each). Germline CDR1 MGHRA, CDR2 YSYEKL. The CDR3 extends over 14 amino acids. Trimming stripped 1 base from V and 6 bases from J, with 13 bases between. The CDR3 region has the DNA TGCGCCAGCAGCCAAGTGCCGGGGGCGCGCGAGCAGTACTTC. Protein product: CASSQVPGAREQYF.

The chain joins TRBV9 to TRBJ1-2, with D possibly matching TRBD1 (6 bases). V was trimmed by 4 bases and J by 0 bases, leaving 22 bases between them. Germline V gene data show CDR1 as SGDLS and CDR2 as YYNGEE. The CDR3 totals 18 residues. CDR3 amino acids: CASSPDLERGVSNYGYTF. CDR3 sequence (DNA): TGTGCCAGCAGCCCAGACCTAGAAAGGGGGGTTTCTAACTATGGCTACACCTTC.

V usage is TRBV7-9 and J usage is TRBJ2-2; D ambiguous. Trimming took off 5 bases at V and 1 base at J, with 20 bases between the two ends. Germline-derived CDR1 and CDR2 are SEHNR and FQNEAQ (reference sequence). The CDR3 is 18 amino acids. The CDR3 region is CASSPPILRSLNTGELFF. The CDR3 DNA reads TGTGCCAGCAGCCCCCCAATTTTGCGAAGCTTGAACACCGGGGAGCTGTTTTTT.

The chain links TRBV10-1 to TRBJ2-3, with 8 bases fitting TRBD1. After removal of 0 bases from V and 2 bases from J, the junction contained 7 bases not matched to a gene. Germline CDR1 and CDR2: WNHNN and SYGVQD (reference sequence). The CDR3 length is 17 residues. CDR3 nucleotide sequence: TGCGCCAGCAGTGAGTCGTTAATGGACAGGGTCACAGATACGCAGTATTTT. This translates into CASSESLMDRVTDTQYF.

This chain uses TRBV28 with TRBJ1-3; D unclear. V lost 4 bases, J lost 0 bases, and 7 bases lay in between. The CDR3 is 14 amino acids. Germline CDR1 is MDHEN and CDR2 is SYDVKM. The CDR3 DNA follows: TGTGCCAGCAGTTCGGAGAGCTCTGGAAACACCATATATTTT. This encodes CASSSESSGNTIYF.

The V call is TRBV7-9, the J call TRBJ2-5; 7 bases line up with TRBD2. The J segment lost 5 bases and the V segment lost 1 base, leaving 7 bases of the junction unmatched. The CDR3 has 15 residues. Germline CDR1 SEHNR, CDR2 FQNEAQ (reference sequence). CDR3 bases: TGTGCCAGCAGCTTAGGCCTGGGAGCGGGGGAGACCCAGTACTTC. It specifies CASSLGLGAGETQYF.

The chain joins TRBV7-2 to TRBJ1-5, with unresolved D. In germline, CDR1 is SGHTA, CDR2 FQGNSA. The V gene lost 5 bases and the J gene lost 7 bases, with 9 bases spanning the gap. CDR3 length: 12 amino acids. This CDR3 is CASSLPGQPQHF. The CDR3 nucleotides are TGTGCCAGCAGCCTCCCGGGACAGCCCCAGCATTTT.

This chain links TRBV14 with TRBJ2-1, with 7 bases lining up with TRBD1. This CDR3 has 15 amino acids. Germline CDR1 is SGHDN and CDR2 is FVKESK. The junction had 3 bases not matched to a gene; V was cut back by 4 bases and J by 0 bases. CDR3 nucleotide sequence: TGTGCCAGCAGCCGCAGGGGGTTCTCCTACAATGAGCAGTTCTTC. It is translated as CASSRRGFSYNEQFF. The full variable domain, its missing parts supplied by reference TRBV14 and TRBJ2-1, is EAGVTQFPSHSVIEKGQTVTLRCDPISGHDNLYWYRRVMGKEIKFLLHFVKESKQDESGMPNNRFLAERTGGTYSTLKVQPAELEDSGVYFCASSRRGFSYNEQFFGPGTRLTVL.

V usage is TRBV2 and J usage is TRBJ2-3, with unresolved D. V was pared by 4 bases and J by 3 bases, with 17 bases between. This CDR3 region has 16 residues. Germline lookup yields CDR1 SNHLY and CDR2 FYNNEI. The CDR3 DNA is TGTGCCAGCAGTGCGGAAGGGATCAAAGGTACAGATACGCAGTATTTT. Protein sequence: CASSAEGIKGTDTQYF.

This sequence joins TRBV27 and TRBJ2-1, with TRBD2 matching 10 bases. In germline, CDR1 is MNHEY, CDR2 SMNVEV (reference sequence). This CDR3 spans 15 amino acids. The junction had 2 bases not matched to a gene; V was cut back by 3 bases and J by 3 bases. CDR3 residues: CASSLASGSYNEQFF. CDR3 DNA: TGTGCCAGCAGTTTGGCTAGCGGGAGCTACAATGAGCAGTTCTTC.

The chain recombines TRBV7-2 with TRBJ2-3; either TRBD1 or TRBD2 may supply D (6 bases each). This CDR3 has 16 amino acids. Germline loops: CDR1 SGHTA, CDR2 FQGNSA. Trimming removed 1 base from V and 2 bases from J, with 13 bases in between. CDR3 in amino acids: CASSLDPPGATDTQYF. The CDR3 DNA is TGTGCCAGCAGCTTAGACCCCCCGGGGGCCACAGATACGCAGTATTTT.

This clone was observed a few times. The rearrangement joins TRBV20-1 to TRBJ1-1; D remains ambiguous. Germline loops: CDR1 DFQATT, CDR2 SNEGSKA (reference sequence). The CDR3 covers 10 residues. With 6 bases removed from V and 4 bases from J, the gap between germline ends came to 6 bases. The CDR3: CSARLTEAFF. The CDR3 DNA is TGCAGTGCGCGTCTCACTGAAGCTTTCTTT.

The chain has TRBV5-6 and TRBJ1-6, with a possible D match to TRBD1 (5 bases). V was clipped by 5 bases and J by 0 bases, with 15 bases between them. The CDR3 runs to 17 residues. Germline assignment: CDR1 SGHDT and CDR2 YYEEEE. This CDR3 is CASRSQRGISYNSPLHF. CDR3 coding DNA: TGTGCCAGCAGGTCTCAGAGGGGAATCTCCTATAATTCACCCCTCCACTTT.

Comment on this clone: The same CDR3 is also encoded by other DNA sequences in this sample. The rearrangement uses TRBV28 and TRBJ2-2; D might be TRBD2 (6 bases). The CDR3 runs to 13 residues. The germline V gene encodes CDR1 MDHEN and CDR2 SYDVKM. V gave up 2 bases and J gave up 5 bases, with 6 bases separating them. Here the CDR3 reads CASSLSGTGELFF. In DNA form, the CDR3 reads TGTGCCAGCAGTTTAAGCGGGACCGGGGAGCTGTTTTTT.

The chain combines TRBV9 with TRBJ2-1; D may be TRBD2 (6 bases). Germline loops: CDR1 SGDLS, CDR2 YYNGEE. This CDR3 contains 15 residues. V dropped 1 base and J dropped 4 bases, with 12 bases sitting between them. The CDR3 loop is CASSVTSRPYNEQFF. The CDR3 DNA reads TGTGCCAGCAGCGTAACTAGCAGGCCTTACAATGAGCAGTTCTTC.

The CDR3 loop is CASSQGPPNYGYTF. CDR3 bases: TGCGCCAGCAGCCAAGGTCCACCTAACTATGGCTACACCTTC. The V and J genes are TRBV4-1 and TRBJ1-2, with no clear D. V shed 1 base and J shed 0 bases, with 6 bases lying between them. CDR3 length equals 14 residues. In germline, CDR1 is MGHRA, CDR2 YSYEKL.

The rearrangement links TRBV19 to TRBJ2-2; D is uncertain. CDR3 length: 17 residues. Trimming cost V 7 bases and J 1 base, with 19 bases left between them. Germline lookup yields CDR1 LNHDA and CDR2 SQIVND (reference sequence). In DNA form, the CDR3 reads TGTGCCAGTATTACTCCCTCTATTGTGGGGAACACCGGGGAGCTGTTTTTT. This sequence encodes CASITPSIVGNTGELFF.

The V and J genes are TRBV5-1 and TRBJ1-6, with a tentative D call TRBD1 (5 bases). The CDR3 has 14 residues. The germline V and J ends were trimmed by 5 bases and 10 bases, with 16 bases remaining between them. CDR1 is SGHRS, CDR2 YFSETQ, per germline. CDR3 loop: CASRTGDRGSPLHF. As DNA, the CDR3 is TGCGCCAGCAGGACCGGGGACCGGGGGTCACCCCTCCACTTT. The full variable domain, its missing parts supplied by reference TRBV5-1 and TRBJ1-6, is KAGVTQTPRYLIKTRGQQVTLSCSPISGHRSVSWYQQTPGQGLQFLFEYFSETQRNKGNFPGRFSGRQFSNSRSEMNVSTLELGDSALYLCASRTGDRGSPLHFGNGTRLTVT.

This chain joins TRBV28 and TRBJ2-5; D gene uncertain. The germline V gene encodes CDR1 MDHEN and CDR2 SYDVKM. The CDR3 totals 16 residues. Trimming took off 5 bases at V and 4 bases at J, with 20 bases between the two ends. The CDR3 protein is CASSALSMTYLETQYF. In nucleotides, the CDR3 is TGTGCCAGCAGTGCCCTATCTATGACTTATTTAGAGACCCAGTACTTC.

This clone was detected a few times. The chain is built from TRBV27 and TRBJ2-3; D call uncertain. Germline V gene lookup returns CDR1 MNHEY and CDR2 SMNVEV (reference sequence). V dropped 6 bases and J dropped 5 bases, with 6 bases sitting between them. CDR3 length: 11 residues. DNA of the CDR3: TGTGCCAGCAGCATTGGAGATACGCAGTATTTT. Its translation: CASSIGDTQYF.

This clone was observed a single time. The chain's CDR3 is CASSQFRGTSTDTQYF. In DNA form, the CDR3 reads TGTGCCAGCAGCCAATTCCGTGGGACTAGCACAGATACGCAGTATTTT. V and J are TRBV4-2 and TRBJ2-3, with a weak D call TRBD2 (6 bases). Looked up from germline, CDR1 is LGHNA and CDR2 is YNFKEQ. This CDR3 has 16 residues. V was shortened by 2 bases and J by 0 bases, with 12 bases between the two germline ends.

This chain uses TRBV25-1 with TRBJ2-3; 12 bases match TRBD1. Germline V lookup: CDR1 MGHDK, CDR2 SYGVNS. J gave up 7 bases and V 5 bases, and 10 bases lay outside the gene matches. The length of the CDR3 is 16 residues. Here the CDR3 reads CASSPPWGQGAYTQYF. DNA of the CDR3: TGTGCCAGCAGTCCCCCCTGGGGACAGGGGGCTTATACGCAGTATTTT.

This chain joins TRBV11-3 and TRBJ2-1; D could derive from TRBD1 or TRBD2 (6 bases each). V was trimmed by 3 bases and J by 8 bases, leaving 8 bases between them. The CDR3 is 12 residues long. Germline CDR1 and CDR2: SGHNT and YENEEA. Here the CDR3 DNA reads TGTGCCAGCAGCTTCGGGGGCGATGAGCAGTTCTTC. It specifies CASSFGGDEQFF.

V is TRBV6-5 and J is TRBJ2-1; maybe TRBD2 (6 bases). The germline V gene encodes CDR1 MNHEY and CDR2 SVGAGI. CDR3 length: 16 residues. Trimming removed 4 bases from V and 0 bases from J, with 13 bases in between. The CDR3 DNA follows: TGTGCCAGCAGTTTATCCGCGGGGAGCTCCTACAATGAGCAGTTCTTC. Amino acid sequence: CASSLSAGSSYNEQFF.

The CDR3 sequence: CSARANEQFF. The CDR3 region has the DNA TGCAGTGCTAGGGCCAATGAGCAGTTCTTC. The V and J genes are TRBV20-1 and TRBJ2-1; D not resolved. Germline assignment: CDR1 DFQATT and CDR2 SNEGSKA (reference sequence). Trimming shortened V by 3 bases and J by 6 bases, and 3 bases separated the two germline ends. The length of the CDR3 is 10 residues.

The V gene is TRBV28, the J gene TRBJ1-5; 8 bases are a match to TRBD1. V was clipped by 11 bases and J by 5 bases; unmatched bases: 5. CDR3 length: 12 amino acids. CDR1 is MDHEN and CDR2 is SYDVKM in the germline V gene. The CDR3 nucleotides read TGTGCCGGACAGGGTAGGCATCAGCCCCAGCATTTT. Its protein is CAGQGRHQPQHF.

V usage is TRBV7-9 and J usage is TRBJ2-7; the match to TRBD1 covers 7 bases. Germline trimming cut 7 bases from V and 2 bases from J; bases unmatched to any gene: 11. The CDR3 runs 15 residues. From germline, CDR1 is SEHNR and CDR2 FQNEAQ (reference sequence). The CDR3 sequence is CASNNDGTVPYEQYF. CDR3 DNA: TGTGCCAGCAACAATGACGGGACAGTTCCCTACGAGCAGTACTTC.